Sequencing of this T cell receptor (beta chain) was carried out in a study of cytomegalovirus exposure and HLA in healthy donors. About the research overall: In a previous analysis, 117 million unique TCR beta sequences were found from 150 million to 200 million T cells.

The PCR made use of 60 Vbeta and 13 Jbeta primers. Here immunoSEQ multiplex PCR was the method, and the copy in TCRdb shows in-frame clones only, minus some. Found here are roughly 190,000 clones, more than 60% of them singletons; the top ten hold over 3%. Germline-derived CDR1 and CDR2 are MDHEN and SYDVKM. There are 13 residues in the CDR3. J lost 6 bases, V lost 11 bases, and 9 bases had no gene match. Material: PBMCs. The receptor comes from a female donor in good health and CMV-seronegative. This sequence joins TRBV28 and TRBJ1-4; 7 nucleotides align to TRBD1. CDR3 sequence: CAALGQHYEKLFF. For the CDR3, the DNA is TGTGCCGCTCTGGGACAGCACTATGAAAAACTGTTTTTT.